These 7 T cell receptor beta chains originate from one sample sequenced in a study of blood T cell repertoires in COVID-19. Generated by immunoSEQ multiplex PCR, the TCRdb table keeps only in-frame clones and is missing some. The sample records 100,000 or so clones, approximately 72% being singletons. Sequencing used peripheral blood. All receptors come from a woman between 65 and 79 years old with acute or convalescent COVID-19.

J is TRBJ1-5 and V is TRBV28; a weak D match, TRBD1 (5 bases). The germline V gene has CDR1 MDHEN and CDR2 SYDVKM. The CDR3 has 14 residues. Trimming stripped 3 bases from V and 0 bases from J, with 6 bases between. CDR3 residues: CASSLDNSNQPQHF. The DNA for the CDR3 is TGTGCCAGCAGTTTGGACAATAGCAATCAGCCCCAGCATTTT.

The chain is built from TRBV5-8 and TRBJ2-1; 11 positions agree with TRBD1. This CDR3 is 16 amino acids long. With V trimmed by 1 base and J by 10 bases, 10 bases remained unmatched. Germline CDR1 reads SGHTS; CDR2 reads YDEGEE. CDR3 amino acids: CASSLSGTGGIWEQFF. CDR3 sequence (DNA): TGTGCCAGCAGCTTGTCCGGGACAGGGGGGATTTGGGAGCAGTTCTTC.

This clone was counted ten times or more. The V gene is TRBV6-6, the J gene TRBJ1-1; 7 nucleotides agree with TRBD1. Trimming removed 4 bases from V and 8 bases from J; junction bases left unmatched: 13. Germline CDR1 and CDR2: MNHNY and SVGAGI (reference sequence). CDR3 length equals 15 residues. The CDR3 sequence: CASSSAGQGEAEAFF. The CDR3 nucleotides read TGTGCCAGCAGTTCCGCTGGGCAGGGGGAGGCGGAAGCTTTCTTT.

This clone has only one observation. The V and J genes are TRBV7-2 and TRBJ1-2; D unclear. Deletions cut 5 bases from V and 4 bases from J, with 17 bases between. The CDR3 length is 15 residues. Germline-derived CDR1 and CDR2 are SGHTA and FQGNSA. The CDR3 coding sequence is TGTGCCAGCAGCGCCAAAAGAGGTGTGGGCTATGGCTACACCTTC. Translating gives CASSAKRGVGYGYTF.

This clone was recorded a few times. J is TRBJ2-5 and V is TRBV29-1, with TRBD2 matching 7 bases. Germline CDR1 and CDR2: SQVTM and ANQGSEA. The CDR3 extends over 17 amino acids. The trim removed 3 bases at V and 2 bases at J, leaving 15 bases unmatched. DNA for the CDR3: TGCAGCGTTGAGGGGTGGTGGGAGGGGACCCAACAAGAGACCCAGTACTTC. Encoded protein: CSVEGWWEGTQQETQYF.

V gene TRBV18 combines with J gene TRBJ2-3; D is possibly TRBD2 (6 bases). Trimming took 6 bases from V and 4 from J, leaving 17 bases between them. Germline CDR1 reads KGHSH; CDR2 reads LQKENI. The length of the CDR3 is 15 residues. CDR3 in DNA: TGTGCCAGCTCGTCACTCGGAGGGAGAGCAGATACGCAGTATTTT. It is translated as CASSSLGGRADTQYF.

The rearrangement uses TRBV15 and TRBJ2-6; 7 bases agree with TRBD1. The CDR3 runs 15 residues. The ends lost 6 bases at V and 1 base at J; junction bases unmatched: 3. CDR1 and CDR2 from the germline V gene are LNHNV and YYDKDF (reference sequence). The CDR3 DNA sequence: TGTGCCACCAGATCGGGACAGTCTGGGGCCAACGTCCTGACTTTC. Translating gives CATRSGQSGANVLTF.